The rows below give T cell receptor beta chains drawn from one sample of a study of blood T cell repertoires in COVID-19. Profiling relied on immunoSEQ multiplex PCR, and the TCRdb table lists in-frame clones only, not all of them. The sample has 150,000 or so clones, over 70% seen once. Sequencing used PBMCs or T cells enriched from blood (not recorded which). All receptors come from a man in his 70s who had been exposed to COVID-19. The CDR3 runs from the conserved cysteine through the conserved F or W. The D gene is left open where the match is weak. Clone sizes are given selectively: once, few, many, or a class where the clone is expanded.

d_gene	j_gene	v_gene	abundance	CDR3aa	CDR3nt
-	TRBJ1-2	TRBV11-2	-	CASSLQGEGYTF	TGTGCCAGCAGCCTTCAGGGTGAAGGCTACACCTTC
-	TRBJ2-1	TRBV6-5	-	CASSSGTTLSDEQFF	TGTGCCAGCAGTTCCGGGACAACTCTCAGCGATGAGCAGTTCTTC
TRBD1	TRBJ2-5	TRBV5-1	-	CASSSQGAGETQYF	TGCGCCAGCAGCTCGCAGGGGGCAGGGGAGACCCAGTACTTC
TRBD1	TRBJ2-7	TRBV29-1	-	CSVQNEEEQGPYEQYF	TGCAGCGTTCAAAACGAGGAGGAACAGGGGCCCTACGAGCAGTACTTC
-	TRBJ2-1	TRBV19	-	CASSTGQNYNEQFF	TGTGCCAGTAGTACAGGACAGAACTACAATGAGCAGTTCTTC
-	TRBJ1-2	TRBV4-3	-	CASSQVPTPNNYGYTF	TGCGCCAGCAGCCAAGTCCCTACTCCAAACAACTATGGCTACACCTTC
TRBD1	TRBJ2-6	TRBV6-6	-	CASSPPGTGPSGANVLTF	TGTGCCAGCAGTCCCCCCGGGACAGGCCCTTCTGGGGCCAACGTCCTGACTTTC
TRBD2	TRBJ2-7	TRBV3-1/TRBV3-2	-	CASSQTTSGHSYEQYF	TGTGCCAGCAGCCAAACTACTAGCGGCCATTCCTACGAGCAGTACTTC
-	TRBJ2-3	TRBV5-1	-	CASSVRLDASDTQYF	TGCGCCAGCAGCGTGCGACTAGATGCTTCAGATACGCAGTATTTT
TRBD1	TRBJ1-5	TRBV5-5	-	CASSWGPGQGGNQPQHF	TGTGCCAGCAGCTGGGGGCCGGGACAGGGAGGCAATCAGCCCCAGCATTTT
-	TRBJ1-1	TRBV5-5	-	CASSLQTGLNTEAFF	TGTGCCAGCAGCCTCCAAACAGGCCTGAACACTGAAGCTTTCTTT
TRBD1	TRBJ1-2	TRBV6-5	once	CASKDRVNYGYTF	TGTGCCAGCAAGGACAGGGTTAACTATGGCTACACCTTC
TRBD1	TRBJ2-1	TRBV18	-	CASSPPGTGAYNEQFF	TGTGCCAGCTCACCGCCCGGGACAGGAGCCTACAATGAGCAGTTCTTC
-	TRBJ2-7	TRBV10-1	-	CAAFGRSYEQYF	TGCGCCGCCTTTGGGCGATCCTACGAGCAGTACTTC
-	TRBJ1-5	TRBV5-6	once	CASSSVTAPHNQPQHF	TGTGCCAGCAGCAGCGTGACAGCCCCCCACAATCAGCCCCAGCATTTT
-	TRBJ2-1	TRBV3-1/TRBV3-2	once	CASTQGTDYNEQFF	TGTGCCAGCACCCAAGGGACTGACTACAATGAGCAGTTCTTC
TRBD1	TRBJ1-3	TRBV10-3	-	CAIRGQARDVGTIYF	TGTGCCATCAGGGGACAGGCCCGGGACGTGGGCACCATATATTTT
-	TRBJ2-5	TRBV2	many	CASSVGRGETQYF	TGTGCCAGCAGTGTCGGACGGGGAGAGACCCAGTACTTC
TRBD2	TRBJ2-3	TRBV7-2	-	CASSLDSRGGATDTQYF	TGTGCCAGCAGCTTAGATTCGCGCGGGGGGGCGACAGATACGCAGTATTTT
TRBD2	TRBJ2-5	TRBV11-2	-	CASSLVLAGGLETQYF	TGTGCCAGCAGCTTAGTGCTAGCGGGGGGGCTGGAGACCCAGTACTTC
TRBD1	TRBJ1-1	TRBV29-1	-	CSVEVRTGYTEAFF	TGCAGCGTTGAAGTTAGGACAGGTTACACTGAAGCTTTCTTT
-	TRBJ1-3	TRBV7-2	-	CASSAQESISGNTIYF	TGTGCCAGCAGCGCCCAGGAATCGATCTCTGGAAACACCATATATTTT
TRBD1	TRBJ2-2	TRBV5-1	-	CASSLGQGDTGELFF	TGCGCCAGCAGCTTGGGACAGGGGGACACCGGGGAGCTGTTTTTT
TRBD1	TRBJ1-1	TRBV9	-	CASSGTGQTMNTEAFF	TGTGCCAGCAGCGGGACGGGACAGACCATGAACACTGAAGCTTTCTTT
-	TRBJ1-3	TRBV7-2	-	CASSLGSGFGNTIYF	TGTGCCAGCAGCTTGGGCTCAGGTTTTGGAAACACCATATATTTT
-	TRBJ1-3	TRBV5-8	once	CASSLNGIRSGNTIYF	TGTGCCAGCAGCTTGAACGGGATCCGCTCTGGAAACACCATATATTTT
TRBD2	TRBJ2-3	TRBV7-8	-	CASSFSGDTDTQYF	TGTGCCAGCAGCTTTAGCGGGGACACAGATACGCAGTATTTT
-	TRBJ1-1	TRBV12-3/TRBV12-4	-	CGPMNTEAFF	TGTGGTCCTATGAACACTGAAGCTTTCTTT
TRBD2	TRBJ2-3	TRBV9	once	CASSGGGSTDTQYF	TGTGCCAGCAGCGGCGGGGGTAGCACAGATACGCAGTATTTT
-	TRBJ2-7	TRBV28	-	CASSSSYEQYF	TGTGCCAGCAGCTCCTCCTACGAGCAGTACTTC
TRBD1	TRBJ2-3	TRBV9	-	CASSPRQTGGADTQYF	TGTGCCAGCAGCCCTCGACAGACAGGGGGTGCAGATACGCAGTATTTT